This TCR beta chain was observed in a study of T cells in women clearing cervical HPV infection. Some clones are missing from TCRdb's copy, which holds only in-frame ones; the method was immunoSEQ multiplex PCR. This repertoire includes 40,000 or so clones. Trimming took 5 bases from V and 5 from J; bases not matched to a gene: 5. Germline V gene sequence: CDR1 MNHEY, CDR2 SVGEGT. The CDR3 contains 16 residues. Remarks on this clone: The read is 3 residues too short to cover the CDR3 end, so that end is filled in from the germline J gene.

What was sequenced was blood buffy coat. The clonotype originates from a woman between 18 and 75 years old with a cervical HPV16 infection that either progressed to CIN3+ or cleared (not recorded which). This chain connects TRBV6-2 or TRBV6-3 to TRBJ2-3, with TRBD2 identical over 15 bases. The part of the CDR3 DNA that was read is TGTGCCAGCAGTCCAAGGACTAGCGGGGGGGAAGATACG. It translates to CASSPRTSGGEDT. The whole CDR3 protein is CASSPRTSGGEDTQYF.